This T cell receptor beta chain was found in a study of shared clonotypes between healthy human individuals. Across the whole study: Each donor's CD8 memory used one plate, CD8 naive two, each CD4 subset three. General study points: Though the depth was large, rarefaction showed that sorted-subset sequencing was incomplete.

Concerning this clone itself: Its antigen remains unknown.

This CDR3 has 14 amino acids. In germline, CDR1 is SGHTA, CDR2 FQGTGA. Deletions cut 5 bases from V and 2 bases from J, with 10 bases between. Produced via immunoSEQ multiplex PCR; TCRdb's table is partial and in-frame only. In the table there are some 2,000,000 clones, approximately 94% of which are singletons. The sequencing sample was made of naive CD4+ T cells sorted from blood. Subset given: CD45RA+ positively selected. The sequence derives from a man aged 18 to 30 in good health. This sequence joins TRBV7-3 and TRBJ1-3, with D tentatively TRBD1 (6 bases). CDR3 in amino acids: CASSIQGPGNTIYF. CDR3 in DNA: TGTGCCAGCAGCATACAGGGTCCTGGAAACACCATATATTTT. Supplemented by reference TRBV7-3 and TRBJ1-3, the full variable domain reads GAGVSQTPSNKVTEKGKYVELRCDPISGHTALYWYRQSLGQGPEFLIYFQGTGAADDSGLPNDRFFAVRPEGSVSTLKIQRTERGDSAVYLCASSIQGPGNTIYFGEGSWLTVV.